Following are 14 T cell receptor beta chains from one sample sequenced in a study of blood T cell repertoires in COVID-19. Generated by immunoSEQ multiplex PCR, the TCRdb table keeps only in-frame clones and is missing some. This table has about 120,000 clones, 70% to 90% appearing once. The sample taken for sequencing was peripheral blood. These receptors were collected from a man aged 60 to 75 with acute or convalescent COVID-19.

This chain joins TRBV7-3 and TRBJ2-3; 7 nucleotides align to TRBD2. Germline V CDR1 and CDR2: SGHTA, FQGTGA. There are 15 residues in the CDR3. V gave up 0 bases and J gave up 5 bases; unmatched junction bases: 5. CDR3: CASSLTRVAGDTQYF. The CDR3 nucleotides read TGTGCCAGCAGCTTAACGAGGGTAGCGGGAGATACGCAGTATTTT.

The V and J genes are TRBV27 and TRBJ2-7; 8 bases match TRBD1. From germline, CDR1 is MNHEY and CDR2 SMNVEV (reference sequence). The V gene end was trimmed by 4 bases and the J gene end by 3 bases; junction bases not matched to a gene: 5. The CDR3 totals 14 residues. The CDR3 region has the DNA TGTGCCAGCAGTTCTGACAGGGGAAACTACGAGCAGTACTTC. This gives the protein CASSSDRGNYEQYF.

J is TRBJ2-5 and V is TRBV10-3, with 9 bases fitting TRBD1. Losses at the gene ends were 2 bases for V and 4 bases for J; bases not matched to a gene: 2. The germline V gene has CDR1 ENHRY and CDR2 SYGVKD. The CDR3 covers 14 residues. The CDR3: CAISERTGVETQYF. CDR3 coding DNA: TGTGCCATCAGTGAGAGGACAGGGGTAGAGACCCAGTACTTC.

The V gene is TRBV6-6, the J gene TRBJ2-3; TRBD1 is a possible D gene (5 bases). Trimming took 2 bases from V and 7 from J, leaving 10 bases between them. Looked up from germline, CDR1 is MNHNY and CDR2 is SVGAGI (reference sequence). This CDR3 region has 13 residues. The CDR3 loop reads CASSYEKGYTQYF. CDR3 nucleotides: TGTGCCAGCAGTTACGAAAAGGGGTATACGCAGTATTTT.

V usage is TRBV5-1 and J usage is TRBJ1-1; 8 nucleotides agree with TRBD1. V lost 7 bases, J lost 0 bases, and 11 bases stayed unmatched. The V gene's germline CDR1 is SGHRS and CDR2 YFSETQ. This CDR3 region has 16 residues. CDR3 protein: CASGSGTGFMNTEAFF. Here the CDR3 DNA reads TGCGCCAGCGGCTCCGGGACAGGATTCATGAACACTGAAGCTTTCTTT.

The gene calls are TRBV28 and TRBJ2-2; D may be TRBD2 (6 bases). Germline values: CDR1 MDHEN, CDR2 SYDVKM. The CDR3 sequence is 15 residues long. V was trimmed by 7 bases and J by 6 bases, leaving 18 bases between them. The CDR3 region is CASISGRGIPGELFF. CDR3 bases: TGTGCCAGCATTTCGGGGCGGGGTATCCCCGGGGAGCTGTTTTTT.

The chain recombines TRBV28 with TRBJ1-2; D is ambiguous. V was shortened by 3 bases and J by 5 bases, with 10 bases between the two germline ends. CDR3 length: 13 residues. Germline V gene lookup returns CDR1 MDHEN and CDR2 SYDVKM. CDR3 sequence (DNA): TGTGCCAGCAGTTTCGTCCCTCTTTATGGCTACACCTTC. This codes for CASSFVPLYGYTF.

The chain links TRBV29-1 to TRBJ1-1; unclear D gene. The germline V gene has CDR1 SQVTM and CDR2 ANQGSEA. Trimming cost V 1 base and J 1 base, with 7 bases left between them. This CDR3 contains 13 residues. CDR3 sequence (DNA): TGCAGCGTTGAAGGCAGGCCGAACACTGAAGCTTTCTTT. Protein product: CSVEGRPNTEAFF.

The count of this clone is one. The J gene is TRBJ2-7, the V gene TRBV29-1; D remains ambiguous. Germline CDR1 reads SQVTM; CDR2 reads ANQGSEA. V was trimmed by 2 bases and J by 4 bases, leaving 12 bases between them. The CDR3 loop spans 13 amino acids. For the CDR3, the DNA is TGCAGCGTTGAACCGGCGGAGCGTTACGAGCAGTACTTC. Its translation: CSVEPAERYEQYF.

This clone was seen only a few times. The chain uses TRBV2 and TRBJ2-1, with 11 bases aligning to TRBD2. V trimming: 5 bases; J trimming: 8 bases; junction bases outside the gene matches: 8. The germline V gene has CDR1 SNHLY and CDR2 FYNNEI. This CDR3 spans 15 amino acids. This CDR3 is CASSRLGTSGDEQFF. The CDR3 DNA is TGTGCCAGCAGTCGGTTGGGGACTAGCGGAGATGAGCAGTTCTTC.

The chain combines TRBV18 with TRBJ1-1; D perhaps matches TRBD1 (6 bases). In germline, CDR1 is KGHSH, CDR2 LQKENI. CDR3 length equals 13 residues. The V gene lost 3 bases and the J gene lost 1 base, with 6 bases spanning the gap. The CDR3 DNA sequence: TGTGCCAGCTCACCGGGACAGAACACTGAAGCTTTCTTT. It yields the protein CASSPGQNTEAFF. Full variable domain (remainder filled in from reference TRBV18 and TRBJ1-1): NAGVMQNPRHLVRRRGQEARLRCSPMKGHSHVYWYRQLPEEGLKFMVYLQKENIIDESGMPKERFSAEFPKEGPSILRIQQVVRGDSAAYFCASSPGQNTEAFFGQGTRLTVV.

This clone was counted only a few times. This chain joins TRBV6-6 and TRBJ2-2, with 12 bases that match TRBD2. The V gene end was trimmed by 2 bases and the J gene end by 3 bases; junction bases not matched to a gene: 1. CDR1 and CDR2 (germline): MNHNY, SVGAGI (reference sequence). There are 16 residues in the CDR3. The CDR3 DNA reads as TGTGCCAGCAGTTACCTAGCGGGAGGGGACACCGGGGAGCTGTTTTTT. This sequence encodes CASSYLAGGDTGELFF.

V usage is TRBV7-2 and J usage is TRBJ2-7; TRBD1 matches 12 bases. V trimming: 4 bases; J trimming: 5 bases; junction bases outside the gene matches: 6. Germline loops: CDR1 SGHTA, CDR2 FQGNSA. The length of the CDR3 is 15 residues. This CDR3 is CASSSRGTGGDEQYF. The CDR3 DNA follows: TGTGCCAGCAGCTCCCGCGGGACAGGGGGCGACGAGCAGTACTTC. Combining the CDR3 with reference TRBV7-2 and TRBJ2-7 gives the whole variable domain GAGVSQSPSNKVTEKGKDVELRCDPISGHTALYWYRQSLGQGLEFLIYFQGNSAPDKSGLPSDRFSAERTGGSVSTLTIQRTQQEDSAVYLCASSSRGTGGDEQYFGPGTRLTVT.

The CDR3: CASSFQGGKTQYF. The CDR3 DNA sequence: TGTGCCAGCAGTTTTCAGGGGGGAAAGACCCAGTACTTC. The J gene is TRBJ2-5, the V gene TRBV27, with D perhaps matching TRBD1 (7 bases). The germline CDR1 and CDR2 sequences are MNHEY and SMNVEV (reference sequence). The CDR3 sequence is 13 residues long. Trimming removed 3 bases at V and 6 bases at J, with 11 bases between.